This T cell receptor beta chain comes out of a study of response to subunit inactivated influenza vaccine. The CDR3 spans 12 residues. The germline V gene encodes CDR1 DFQATT and CDR2 SNEGSKA (reference sequence). Trimming took off 0 bases at V and 6 bases at J, with 5 bases between the two ends. TCRdb re-analysed the RT-PCR reads in MiXCR, keeping a single row per CDR3 protein. The data contain around 650,000 distinct CDR3 sequences, around a sixth of them singletons. The rearrangement joins TRBV20-1 to TRBJ1-4; no clear D. Here the sequenced sample was PBMCs from blood, taken less than 13 days after vaccination. The TCR comes from a man aged 45 to 65 who received an inactivated influenza vaccine. The CDR3 reads CSAREGDEKLFF. CDR3 nucleotide sequence: TGCAGTGCTAGAGAGGGAGATGAAAAACTGTTTTTT.